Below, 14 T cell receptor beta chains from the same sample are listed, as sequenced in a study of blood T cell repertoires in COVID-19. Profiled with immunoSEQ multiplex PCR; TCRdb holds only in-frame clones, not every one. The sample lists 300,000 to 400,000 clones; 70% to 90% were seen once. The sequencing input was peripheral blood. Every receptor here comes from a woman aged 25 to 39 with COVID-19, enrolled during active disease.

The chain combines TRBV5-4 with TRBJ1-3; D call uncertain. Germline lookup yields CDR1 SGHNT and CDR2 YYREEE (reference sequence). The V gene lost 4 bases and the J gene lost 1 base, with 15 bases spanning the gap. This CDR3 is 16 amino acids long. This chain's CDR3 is CASSGGLDPSGNTIYF. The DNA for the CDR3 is TGTGCCAGCAGCGGCGGACTGGATCCATCTGGAAACACCATATATTTT.

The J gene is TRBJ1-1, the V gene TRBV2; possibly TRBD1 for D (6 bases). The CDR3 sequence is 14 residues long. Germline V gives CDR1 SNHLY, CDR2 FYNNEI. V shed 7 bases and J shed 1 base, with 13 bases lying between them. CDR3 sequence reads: CASTIEQGNTEAFF. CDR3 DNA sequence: TGTGCCAGCACGATCGAACAGGGGAACACTGAAGCTTTCTTT.

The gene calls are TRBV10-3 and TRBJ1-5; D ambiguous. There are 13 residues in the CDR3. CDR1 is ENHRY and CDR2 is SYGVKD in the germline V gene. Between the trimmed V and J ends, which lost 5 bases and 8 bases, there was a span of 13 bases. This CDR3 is CAISRETGKPQHF. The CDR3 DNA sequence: TGTGCCATCAGTAGAGAGACCGGGAAGCCCCAGCATTTT.

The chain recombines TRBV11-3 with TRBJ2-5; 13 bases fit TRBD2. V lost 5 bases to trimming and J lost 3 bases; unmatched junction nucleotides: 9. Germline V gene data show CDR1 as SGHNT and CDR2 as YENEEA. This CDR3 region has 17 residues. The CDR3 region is CASSRGLAGALEETQYF. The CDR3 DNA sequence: TGTGCCAGCAGCCGAGGACTAGCGGGAGCCCTCGAAGAGACCCAGTACTTC.

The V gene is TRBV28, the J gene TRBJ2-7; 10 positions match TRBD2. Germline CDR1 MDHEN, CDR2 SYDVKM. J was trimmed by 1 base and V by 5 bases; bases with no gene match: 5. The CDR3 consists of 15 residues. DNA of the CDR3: TGTGCCAGCAGTACGACTAGCGGGCGGTCCTACGAGCAGTACGTC. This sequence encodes CASSTTSGRSYEQYV.

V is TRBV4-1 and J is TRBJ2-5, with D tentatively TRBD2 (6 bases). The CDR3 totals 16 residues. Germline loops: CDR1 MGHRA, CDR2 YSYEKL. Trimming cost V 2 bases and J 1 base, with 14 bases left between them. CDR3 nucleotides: TGCGCCAGCAGCCAAATTCCTGGAGGGCCCCAAGAGACCCAGTACTTC. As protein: CASSQIPGGPQETQYF.

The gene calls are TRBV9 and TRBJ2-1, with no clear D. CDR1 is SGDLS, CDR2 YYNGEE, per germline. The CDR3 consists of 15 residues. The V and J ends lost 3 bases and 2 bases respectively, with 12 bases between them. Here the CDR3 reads CASSAPSNPYNEQFF. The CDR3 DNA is TGTGCCAGCAGCGCGCCTAGTAATCCCTACAATGAGCAGTTCTTC.

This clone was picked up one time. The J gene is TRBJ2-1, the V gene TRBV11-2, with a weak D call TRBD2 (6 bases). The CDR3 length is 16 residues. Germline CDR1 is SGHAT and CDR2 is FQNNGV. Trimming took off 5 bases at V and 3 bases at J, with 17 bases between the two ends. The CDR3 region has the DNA TGTGCCAGCAGCGTTCTGGGGGGACTCTACTACAATGAGCAGTTCTTC. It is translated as CASSVLGGLYYNEQFF. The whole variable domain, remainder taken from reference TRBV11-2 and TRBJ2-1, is EAGVAQSPRYKIIEKRQSVAFWCNPISGHATLYWYQQILGQGPKLLIQFQNNGVVDDSQLPKDRFSAERLKGVDSTLKIQPAKLEDSAVYLCASSVLGGLYYNEQFFGPGTRLTVL.

The CDR3 loop is CASIPGRVDYNEQFF. CDR3 nucleotide sequence: TGTGCCAGCATCCCCGGCAGGGTGGACTACAATGAGCAGTTCTTC. V and J are TRBV2 and TRBJ2-1; D is possibly TRBD1 (5 bases). Trimming shortened V by 7 bases and J by 3 bases, and 16 bases separated the two germline ends. The CDR3 is made up of 15 amino acids. Germline CDR1 is SNHLY and CDR2 is FYNNEI.

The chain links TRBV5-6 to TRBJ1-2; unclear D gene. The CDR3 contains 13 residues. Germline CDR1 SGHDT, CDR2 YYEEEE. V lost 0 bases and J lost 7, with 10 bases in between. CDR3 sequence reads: CASSLAVAGGYTF. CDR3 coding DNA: TGTGCCAGCAGCTTGGCGGTGGCGGGTGGCTACACCTTC.

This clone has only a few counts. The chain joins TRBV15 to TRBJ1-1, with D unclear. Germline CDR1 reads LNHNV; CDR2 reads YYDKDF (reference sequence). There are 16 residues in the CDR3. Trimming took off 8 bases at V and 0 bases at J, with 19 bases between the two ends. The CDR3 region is CATAGRVDALNTEAFF. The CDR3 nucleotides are TGTGCCACCGCCGGGCGGGTGGACGCATTGAACACTGAAGCTTTCTTT. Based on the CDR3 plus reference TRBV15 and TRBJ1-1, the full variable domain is DAMVIQNPRYQVTQFGKPVTLSCSQTLNHNVMYWYQQKSSQAPKLLFHYYDKDFNNEADTPDNFQSRRPNTSFCFLDIRSPGLGDTAMYLCATAGRVDALNTEAFFGQGTRLTVV.

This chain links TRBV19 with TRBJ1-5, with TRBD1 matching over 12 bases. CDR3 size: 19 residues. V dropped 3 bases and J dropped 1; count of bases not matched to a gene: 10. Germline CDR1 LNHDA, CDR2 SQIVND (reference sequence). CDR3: CASSIFWDRGQVSNQPQHF. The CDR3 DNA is TGTGCCAGTAGTATCTTTTGGGACAGGGGGCAAGTCAGCAATCAGCCCCAGCATTTT. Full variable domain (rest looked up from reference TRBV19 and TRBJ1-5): DGGITQSPKYLFRKEGQNVTLSCEQNLNHDAMYWYRQDPGQGLRLIYYSQIVNDFQKGDIAEGYSVSREKKESFPLTVTSAQKNPTAFYLCASSIFWDRGQVSNQPQHFGDGTRLSIL.

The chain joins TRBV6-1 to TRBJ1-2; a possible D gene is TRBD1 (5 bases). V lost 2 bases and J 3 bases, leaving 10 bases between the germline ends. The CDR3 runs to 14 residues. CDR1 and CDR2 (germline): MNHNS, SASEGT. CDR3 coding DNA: TGTGCCAGCAGTGAAAGGATAGGGGACTATGGCTACACCTTC. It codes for CASSERIGDYGYTF.

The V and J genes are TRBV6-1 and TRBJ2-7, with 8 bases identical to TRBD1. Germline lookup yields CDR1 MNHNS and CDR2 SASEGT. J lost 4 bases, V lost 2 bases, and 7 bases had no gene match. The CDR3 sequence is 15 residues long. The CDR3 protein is CASSELGQGLYEQYF. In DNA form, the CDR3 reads TGTGCCAGCAGTGAATTAGGACAGGGATTGTACGAGCAGTACTTC.